This T cell receptor (beta chain) is drawn from a study of neurological immune-mediated disorders. 5'RACE with 10-nucleotide random UMIs produced the cDNA. TCRdb re-derived calls from the 5' RACE reads in MiXCR, one entry per CDR3 protein. The table lists about 66,000 distinct CDR3 sequences, 3.9% of them singletons. This clonotype was counted ten times or more. Germline-derived CDR1 and CDR2 are SGHTA and FQGNSA. The CDR3 is 15 residues long. V was pared by 0 bases and J by 2 bases, with 10 bases between. The TCR comes from a man aged 25 to 40 with multiple sclerosis. The sequenced sample consisted of PBMCs. The J gene is TRBJ2-5, the V gene TRBV7-2; no clear D. The CDR3 DNA sequence: TGTGCCAGCAGCTTAGCGCGGAACTCACAAGAGACCCAGTACTTC. It translates to CASSLARNSQETQYF.